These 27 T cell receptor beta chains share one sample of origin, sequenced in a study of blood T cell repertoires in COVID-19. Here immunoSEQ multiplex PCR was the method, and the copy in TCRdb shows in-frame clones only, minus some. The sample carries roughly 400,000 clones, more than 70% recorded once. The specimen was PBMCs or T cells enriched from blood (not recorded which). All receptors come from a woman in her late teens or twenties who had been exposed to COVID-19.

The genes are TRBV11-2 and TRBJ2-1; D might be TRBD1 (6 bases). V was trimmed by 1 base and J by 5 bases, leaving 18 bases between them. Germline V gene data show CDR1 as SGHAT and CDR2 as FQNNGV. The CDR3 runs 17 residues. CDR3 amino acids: CASSLVFAAGEDNEQFF. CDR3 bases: TGTGCCAGCAGCTTAGTCTTTGCGGCAGGGGAAGACAATGAGCAGTTCTTC.

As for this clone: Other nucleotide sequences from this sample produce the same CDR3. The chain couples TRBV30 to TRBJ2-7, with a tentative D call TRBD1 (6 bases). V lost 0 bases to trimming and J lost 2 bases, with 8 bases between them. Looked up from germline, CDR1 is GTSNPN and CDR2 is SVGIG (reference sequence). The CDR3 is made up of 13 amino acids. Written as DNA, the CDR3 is TGTGCCTGGAGTGTAGGGGGTGCCTACGAGCAGTACTTC. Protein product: CAWSVGGAYEQYF.

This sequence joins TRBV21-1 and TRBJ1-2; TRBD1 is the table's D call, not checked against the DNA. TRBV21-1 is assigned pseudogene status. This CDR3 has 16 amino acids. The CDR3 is CASSKNCDRVYYGYTF. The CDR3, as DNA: TGTGCCAGCAGCAAAAATTGCGACAGGGTTTACTATGGCTACACCTTC.

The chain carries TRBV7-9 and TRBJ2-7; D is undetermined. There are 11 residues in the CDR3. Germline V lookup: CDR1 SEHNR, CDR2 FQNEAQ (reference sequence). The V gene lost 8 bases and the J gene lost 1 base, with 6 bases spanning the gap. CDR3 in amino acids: CASSGSYEQYF. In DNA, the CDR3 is TGTGCCAGCTCAGGATCCTACGAGCAGTACTTC.

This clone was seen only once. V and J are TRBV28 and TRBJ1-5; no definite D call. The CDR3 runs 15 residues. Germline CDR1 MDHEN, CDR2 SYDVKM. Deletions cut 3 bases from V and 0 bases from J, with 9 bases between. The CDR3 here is CASSFWASSNQPQHF. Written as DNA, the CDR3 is TGTGCCAGCAGTTTTTGGGCAAGTAGCAATCAGCCCCAGCATTTT.

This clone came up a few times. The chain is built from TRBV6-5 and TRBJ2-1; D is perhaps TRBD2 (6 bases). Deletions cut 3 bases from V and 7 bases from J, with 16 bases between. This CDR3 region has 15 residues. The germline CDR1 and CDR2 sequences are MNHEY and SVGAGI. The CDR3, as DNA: TGTGCCAGCAGTTATGCTAGCGTGCTGGGGAATGAGCAGTTCTTC. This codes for CASSYASVLGNEQFF.

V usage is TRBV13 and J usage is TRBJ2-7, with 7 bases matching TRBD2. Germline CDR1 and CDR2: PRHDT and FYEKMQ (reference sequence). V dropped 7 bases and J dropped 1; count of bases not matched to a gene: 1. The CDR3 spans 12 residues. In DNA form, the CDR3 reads TGTGCCAGCAAGGGAGGGTCCTACGAGCAGTACTTC. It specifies CASKGGSYEQYF.

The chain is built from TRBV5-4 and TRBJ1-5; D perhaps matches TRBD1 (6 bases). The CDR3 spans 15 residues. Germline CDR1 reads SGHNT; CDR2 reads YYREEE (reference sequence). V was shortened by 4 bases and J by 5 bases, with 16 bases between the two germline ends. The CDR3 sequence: CASSPDVGQHQPQHF. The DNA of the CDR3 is TGTGCCAGCAGCCCGGACGTGGGACAACATCAGCCCCAGCATTTT. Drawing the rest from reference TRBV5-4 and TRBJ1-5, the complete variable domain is ETGVTQSPTHLIKTRGQQVTLRCSSQSGHNTVSWYQQALGQGPQFIFQYYREEENGRGNFPPRFSGLQFPNYSSELNVNALELDDSALYLCASSPDVGQHQPQHFGDGTRLSIL.

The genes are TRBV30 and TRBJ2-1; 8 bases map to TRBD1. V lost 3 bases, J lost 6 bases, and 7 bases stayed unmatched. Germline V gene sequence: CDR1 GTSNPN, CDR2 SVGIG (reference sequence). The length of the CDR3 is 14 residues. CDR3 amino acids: CAWRGGQGINEQFF. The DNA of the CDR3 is TGTGCCTGGAGGGGTGGACAGGGAATCAATGAGCAGTTCTTC.

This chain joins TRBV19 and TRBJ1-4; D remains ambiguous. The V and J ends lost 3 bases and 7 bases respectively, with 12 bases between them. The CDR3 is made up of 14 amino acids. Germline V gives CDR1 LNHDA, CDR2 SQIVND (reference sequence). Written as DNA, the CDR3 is TGTGCCAGTAGTATTAACTTTGGAGGTGAAAAACTGTTTTTT. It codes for CASSINFGGEKLFF.

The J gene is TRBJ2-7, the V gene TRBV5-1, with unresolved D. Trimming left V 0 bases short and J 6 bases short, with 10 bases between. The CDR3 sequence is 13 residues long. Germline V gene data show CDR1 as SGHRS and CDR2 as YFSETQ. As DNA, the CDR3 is TGCGCCAGCAGCTTGGCCGGTAGAAGCGAGCAGTACTTC. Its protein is CASSLAGRSEQYF.

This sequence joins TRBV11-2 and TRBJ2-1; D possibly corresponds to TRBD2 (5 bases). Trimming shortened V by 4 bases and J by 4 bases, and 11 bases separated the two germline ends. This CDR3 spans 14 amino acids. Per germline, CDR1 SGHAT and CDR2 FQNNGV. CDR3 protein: CASSSAGGYNEQFF. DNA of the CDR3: TGTGCCAGCAGCTCGGCGGGCGGGTACAATGAGCAGTTCTTC.

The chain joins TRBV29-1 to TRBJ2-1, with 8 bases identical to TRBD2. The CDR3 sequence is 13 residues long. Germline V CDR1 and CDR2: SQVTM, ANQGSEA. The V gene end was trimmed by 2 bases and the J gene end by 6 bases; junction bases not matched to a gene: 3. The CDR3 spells CSVEPGTSNEQFF. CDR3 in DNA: TGCAGCGTTGAACCGGGGACTAGCAATGAGCAGTTCTTC.

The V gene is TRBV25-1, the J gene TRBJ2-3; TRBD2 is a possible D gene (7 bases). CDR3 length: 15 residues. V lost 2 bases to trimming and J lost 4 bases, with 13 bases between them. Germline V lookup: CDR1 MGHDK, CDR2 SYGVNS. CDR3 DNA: TGTGCCAGCAGTGAAGGTCTGGGGGGGCCAGATACGCAGTATTTT. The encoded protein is CASSEGLGGPDTQYF. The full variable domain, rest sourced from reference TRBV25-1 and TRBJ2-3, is EADIYQTPRYLVIGTGKKITLECSQTMGHDKMYWYQQDPGMELHLIHYSYGVNSTEKGDLSSESTVSRIRTEHFPLTLESARPSHTSQYLCASSEGLGGPDTQYFGPGTRLTVL.

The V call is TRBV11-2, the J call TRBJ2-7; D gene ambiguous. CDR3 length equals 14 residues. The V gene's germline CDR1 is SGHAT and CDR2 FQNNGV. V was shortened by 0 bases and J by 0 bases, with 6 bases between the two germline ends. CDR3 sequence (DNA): TGTGCCAGCAGCTTAGAAGTGAGCTCCTACGAGCAGTACTTC. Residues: CASSLEVSSYEQYF.

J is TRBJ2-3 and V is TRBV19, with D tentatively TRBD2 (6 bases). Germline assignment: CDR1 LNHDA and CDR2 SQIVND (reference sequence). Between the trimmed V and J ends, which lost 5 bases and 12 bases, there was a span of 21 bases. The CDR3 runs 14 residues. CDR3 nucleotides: TGTGCCAGTAGTTCCGGGACTTCCCTTAATAGCCAGTATTTT. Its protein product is CASSSGTSLNSQYF.

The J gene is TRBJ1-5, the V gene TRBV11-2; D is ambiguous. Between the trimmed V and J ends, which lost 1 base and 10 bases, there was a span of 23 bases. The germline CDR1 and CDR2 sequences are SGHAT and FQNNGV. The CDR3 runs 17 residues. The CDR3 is CASSLVSRSARRGPQHF. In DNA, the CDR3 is TGTGCCAGCAGCTTAGTTAGTCGGTCAGCTCGACGGGGACCCCAGCATTTT.

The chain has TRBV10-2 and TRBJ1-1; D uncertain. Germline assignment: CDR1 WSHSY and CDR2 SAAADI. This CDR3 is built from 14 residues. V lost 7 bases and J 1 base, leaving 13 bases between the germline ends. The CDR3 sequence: CASNSGQRNTEAFF. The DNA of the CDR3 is TGCGCCAGCAATTCGGGTCAAAGGAACACTGAAGCTTTCTTT.

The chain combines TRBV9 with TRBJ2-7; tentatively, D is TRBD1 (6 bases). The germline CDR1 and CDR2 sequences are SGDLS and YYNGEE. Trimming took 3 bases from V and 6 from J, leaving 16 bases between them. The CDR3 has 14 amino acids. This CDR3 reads CASSAGTRDLEQYF. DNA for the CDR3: TGTGCCAGCAGCGCCGGGACAAGGGACCTCGAGCAGTACTTC.

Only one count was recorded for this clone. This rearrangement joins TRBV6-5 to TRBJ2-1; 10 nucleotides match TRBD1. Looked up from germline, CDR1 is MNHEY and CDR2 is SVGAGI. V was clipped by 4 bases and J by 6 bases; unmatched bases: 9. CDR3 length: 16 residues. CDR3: CASSLVGQGVFNEQFF. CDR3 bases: TGTGCCAGCAGTTTGGTCGGACAGGGGGTGTTCAATGAGCAGTTCTTC.

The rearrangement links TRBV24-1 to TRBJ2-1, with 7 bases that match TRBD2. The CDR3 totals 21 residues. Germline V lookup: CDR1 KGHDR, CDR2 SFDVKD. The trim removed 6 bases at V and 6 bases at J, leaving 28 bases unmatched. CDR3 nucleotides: TGTGCCACCAGTAGTCCCCCGGGAGCGGGATTAGGCGGGGTTACAATCAATGAGCAGTTCTTC. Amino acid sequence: CATSSPPGAGLGGVTINEQFF.

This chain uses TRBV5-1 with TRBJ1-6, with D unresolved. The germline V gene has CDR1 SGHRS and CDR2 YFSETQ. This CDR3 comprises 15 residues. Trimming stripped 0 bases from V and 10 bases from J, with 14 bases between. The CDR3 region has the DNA TGCGCCAGCAGCTTGGTGGAGGGAGGCGGGTCACCCCTCCACTTT. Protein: CASSLVEGGGSPLHF.

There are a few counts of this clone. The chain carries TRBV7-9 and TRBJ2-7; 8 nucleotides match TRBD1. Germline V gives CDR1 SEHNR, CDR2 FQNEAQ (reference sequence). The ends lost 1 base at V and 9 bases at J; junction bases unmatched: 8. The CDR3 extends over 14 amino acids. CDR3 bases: TGTGCCAGCAGCTTAGGGACAGGGTTGGTCGCGCAGTACTTC. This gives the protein CASSLGTGLVAQYF.

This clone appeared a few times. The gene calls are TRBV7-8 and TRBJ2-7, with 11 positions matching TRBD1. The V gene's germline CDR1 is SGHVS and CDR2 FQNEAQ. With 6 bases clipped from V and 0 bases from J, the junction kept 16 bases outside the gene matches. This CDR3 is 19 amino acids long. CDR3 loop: CASRSDRTGGYASSYEQYF. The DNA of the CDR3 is TGTGCCAGCAGATCCGACCGGACAGGGGGCTATGCGAGCTCCTACGAGCAGTACTTC.

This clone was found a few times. The CDR3 here is CASSPLRGAITGELFF. DNA for the CDR3: TGTGCCAGCAGCCCCCTACGCGGGGCGATCACCGGGGAGCTGTTTTTT. The chain links TRBV9 to TRBJ2-2; D may be TRBD2 (6 bases). This CDR3 contains 16 residues. V lost 4 bases, J lost 4 bases, and 17 bases lay in between. Germline CDR1 reads SGDLS; CDR2 reads YYNGEE.

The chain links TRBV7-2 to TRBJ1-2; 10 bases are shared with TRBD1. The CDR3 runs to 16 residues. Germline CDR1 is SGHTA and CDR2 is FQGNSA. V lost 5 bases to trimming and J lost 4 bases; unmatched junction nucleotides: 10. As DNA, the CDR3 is TGTGCCAGCAGCGAAGACAGGGGGCTATTGGGCTATGGCTACACCTTC. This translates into CASSEDRGLLGYGYTF.

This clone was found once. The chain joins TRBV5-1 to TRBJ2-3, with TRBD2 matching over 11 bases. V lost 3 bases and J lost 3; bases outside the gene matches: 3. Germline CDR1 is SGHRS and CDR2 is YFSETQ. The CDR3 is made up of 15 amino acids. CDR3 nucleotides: TGCGCCAGCAGCTACCTAGCGGGAGGAACAGATACGCAGTATTTT. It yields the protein CASSYLAGGTDTQYF.